This T cell receptor beta chain was sequenced during a study of blood T cell repertoires in COVID-19. Overall study context: Whether acute or convalescent, the COVID-19 samples came from the United States, Italy and Spain. PBMCs, B-cell-depleted T cells, or T cells were the source of the cDNA or gDNA that made up the material.

Per the authors' pipeline: Nucleated cell counts were estimated from reference gene primer amplification. Method: immunoSEQ multiplex PCR; TCRdb's copy keeps in-frame clones and lacks some. D and trimming were read from the DNA, whereas the V and J calls and clone size are those reported in that table. In the table there are 110,000 or so clones, about three quarters of which are singletons. This CDR3 has 14 residues. V lost 3 bases to trimming and J lost 8 bases, with 15 bases between them. Germline values: CDR1 MNHEY, CDR2 SMNVEV (reference sequence). Specimen: peripheral blood. This receptor was obtained from a human donor in a cohort sampled during active or convalescent COVID-19. V gene TRBV27 combines with J gene TRBJ2-3; D is possibly TRBD1 (5 bases). The CDR3 region has the DNA TGTGCCAGCAGTTTCCGAGGTGCCCAGGGTACGCAGTATTTT. It translates to CASSFRGAQGTQYF.